This note documents a single T cell receptor (beta chain) sequence. The V gene's germline CDR1 is KGHSH and CDR2 LQKENI. CDR3 length: 16 amino acids. J was trimmed by 4 bases and V by 0 bases; bases with no gene match: 2. Per the authors' pipeline: Nucleated cell counts were estimated from reference gene primer amplification. Measured with immunoSEQ multiplex PCR; TCRdb has only the in-frame clones, and not every one. V, J and clone size are taken as reported in that table, and D and trimming were inferred from the DNA itself. This sample has about 100,000 clones; around four fifths occur once, and the top ten carry approximately 31%. The sample is drawn from a study of blood T cell repertoires in COVID-19. Study-wide background: Samples taken during acute and convalescent COVID-19 were collected in the United States, Italy and Spain. The analysed material was cDNA or gDNA that came from T cells, B-cell-depleted T cells, or PBMCs.

The sequence was collected from a man in his sixties or seventies with active or convalescent COVID-19. The sequencing sample was made of peripheral blood. V usage is TRBV18 and J usage is TRBJ2-3; 12 bases are a match to TRBD2. The CDR3 loop is CASSPPGLAGSDTQYF. CDR3 in DNA: TGTGCCAGCTCACCACCGGGACTAGCGGGTTCAGATACGCAGTATTTT.